This T cell receptor (beta chain) was identified in a study of human T cells and chemical hapten exposure. Study at large: Skin of the upper inner arm, 2 cm by 2 cm, received 2% DPC for sensitization.

The V and J ends lost 0 bases and 4 bases respectively, with 7 bases between them. This CDR3 region has 13 residues. Germline V gene lookup returns CDR1 MGHRA and CDR2 YSYEKL. Indicated time point: patch test 1, 2 weeks after DPC sensitization. The treatment denotes: therapeutic diphenylcyclopropenone sensitization with weekly scalp DPC. TCRdb reanalysed the RACE reads using MiXCR and keeps one entry per CDR3 protein. Of some 400,000 distinct CDR3 sequences listed, roughly 4.8% are singletons. A few counts support this clonotype. The chain carries TRBV4-1 and TRBJ2-7; D gene ambiguous. Specimen: whole blood, collected in connection with sensitization to the hapten diphenylcyclopropenone (DPC). This clonotype was obtained from a woman aged 45 to 65 with alopecia areata. Some clones in this sample may be carry-over from other donors' samples. The CDR3 protein is CASSQELGYEQYF. The CDR3 coding sequence is TGCGCCAGCAGCCAAGAACTGGGATACGAGCAGTACTTC.